The 8 T cell receptor beta chains listed next were all sequenced from one sample in a study of monozygotic twins with inflammatory bowel disease. TCRdb reprocessed the 5' RACE reads, keeping one entry per CDR3 protein, no DNA. This table holds about 420,000 distinct CDR3 sequences. Input material: blood. The receptor source for this set is a human donor with ulcerative colitis or Crohn's disease, or a healthy co-twin of an affected twin (not recorded which).

This chain uses TRBV19 with TRBJ1-2; TCRdb designates TRBD1, a call that cannot be tested without DNA. The CDR3 consists of 12 residues. Germline lookup yields CDR1 LNHDA and CDR2 SQIVND (reference sequence). The CDR3 here is CASSTRQGGYTF.

The chain joins TRBV28 to TRBJ2-1. This CDR3 has 12 amino acids. The germline V gene has CDR1 MDHEN and CDR2 SYDVKM. The CDR3 here is CASSLPLNEQFF.

The V call is TRBV2, the J call TRBJ2-5. Germline-derived CDR1 and CDR2 are SNHLY and FYNNEI. The CDR3 extends over 13 amino acids. The CDR3 loop reads CASSSDRRETQYF.

The chain links TRBV20-1 to TRBJ1-5; TCRdb names TRBD1, which stays unverified in the absence of DNA. This CDR3 is 15 amino acids long. Germline CDR1 and CDR2: DFQATT and SNEGSKA (reference sequence). The CDR3 reads CSARGRGFGRQPQHF.

The gene calls are TRBV7-2 and TRBJ2-3; TCRdb proposes TRBD1, but this gene call is untestable without DNA. The CDR3 has 12 amino acids. Germline CDR1 reads SGHTA; CDR2 reads FQGNSA. The CDR3 is CASGGSPDTQYF. Full variable domain (missing parts from reference TRBV7-2 and TRBJ2-3): GAGVSQSPSNKVTEKGKDVELRCDPISGHTALYWYRQSLGQGLEFLIYFQGNSAPDKSGLPSDRFSAERTGGSVSTLTIQRTQQEDSAVYLCASGGSPDTQYFGPGTRLTVL.

The J gene is TRBJ1-1, the V gene TRBV7-8; TCRdb's assignment of TRBD1 cannot be checked, as there is no DNA. From germline, CDR1 is SGHVS and CDR2 FQNEAQ. This CDR3 contains 15 residues. Here the CDR3 reads CASSNYVQGGTEAFF.

The chain carries TRBV5-5 and TRBJ1-1. There are 13 residues in the CDR3. Per germline, CDR1 SGHKS and CDR2 YYEKEE (reference sequence). The CDR3 sequence is CASSLGSVTEAFF. Supplemented by reference TRBV5-5 and TRBJ1-1, the full variable domain reads DAGVTQSPTHLIKTRGQQVTLRCSPISGHKSVSWYQQVLGQGPQFIFQYYEKEERGRGNFPDRFSARQFPNYSSELNVNALLLGDSALYLCASSLGSVTEAFFGQGTRLTVV.

The V gene is TRBV4-2, the J gene TRBJ2-2. The germline CDR1 and CDR2 sequences are LGHNA and YNFKEQ. The CDR3 totals 15 residues. This CDR3 reads CASSPISGNTGELFF.